Below are 26 T cell receptor beta chains sequenced from a single sample in a study of Ad26.COV2.S vaccination and SARS-CoV-2 variants (dated by TCRdb to the early 2020s). The sample's treatment or condition label, in plain terms: over 15 received Ad26.COV2.S at low or high dose, single or two shots; roughly 5 received placebo; per-sample allocation not given. For vaccine and placebo recipients, the sequenced repertoires came from samples collected on day 63 after the first injection. Library preparation employed the immunoSEQ multiplex PCR assay. TCRdb re-hosts the immuneACCESS table, in-frame sequences only. Its copies lack some clones; in the studies checked, an unresolved V gene accounts for under half of them, and the cause for the rest is not known. The table for this sample lists 440,000 or so clones; 90% of them were counted only once. Around 4.5% of the sample is taken by the ten largest.

The sample was peripheral blood, taken in a trial of Ad26.COV2.S vaccine versus placebo. Receptors were obtained from a person between 18 and 60 years old who received the Ad26.COV2.S COVID-19 vaccine or a placebo.

Here the CDR3 reads CSVEGTGDNEKLFF. DNA for the CDR3: TGCAGCGTTGAGGGGACAGGGGATAATGAAAAACTGTTTTTT. V gene TRBV29-1 combines with J gene TRBJ1-4; TRBD1 aligns across 10 bases. Germline V gene lookup returns CDR1 SQVTM and CDR2 ANQGSEA. After removal of 3 bases from V and 4 bases from J, the junction contained 2 bases not matched to a gene. This CDR3 has 14 amino acids.

The chain links TRBV7-3 to TRBJ2-3; TRBD2 agrees at 7 bases. Trimming at V came to 2 bases and at J to 1 base, leaving 3 bases not matched to a gene. The length of the CDR3 is 15 residues. Germline V CDR1 and CDR2: SGHTA, FQGTGA. CDR3 DNA sequence: TGTGCCAGCAGCTTAGCGGGAGTCGGCACAGATACGCAGTATTTT. It specifies CASSLAGVGTDTQYF.

This clone was recorded only once. This chain connects TRBV28 to TRBJ1-1; D is undetermined. V lost 7 bases, J lost 2 bases, and 11 bases lay in between. Looked up from germline, CDR1 is MDHEN and CDR2 is SYDVKM. The CDR3 totals 13 residues. The DNA of the CDR3 is TGTGCCAGCACTCCCCACGGTAACACTGAAGCTTTCTTT. This codes for CASTPHGNTEAFF. The whole variable domain, filled in from reference TRBV28 and TRBJ1-1, reads DVKVTQSSRYLVKRTGEKVFLECVQDMDHENMFWYRQDPGLGLRLIYFSYDVKMKEKGDIPEGYSVSREKKERFSLILESASTNQTSMYLCASTPHGNTEAFFGQGTRLTVV.

Concerning this clone itself: A junction boundary mismatches the germline segment, possibly from a read error. This chain links TRBV4-1 with TRBJ1-1; 7 bases line up with TRBD1. The CDR3 runs 13 residues. The germline V gene encodes CDR1 MGHRA and CDR2 YSYEKL. CDR3 sequence: CASSQTPGQVRSF. The CDR3 DNA is TGCGCCAGCAGCCAAACCCCAGGACAGGTACGTTCCTTT.

The table lists this clone with many counts. The chain couples TRBV6-2 or TRBV6-3 to TRBJ2-7, with TRBD2 as a possible D gene (6 bases). This CDR3 region has 16 residues. Germline V gene data show CDR1 as MNHEY and CDR2 as SVGEGT. The V end lost 0 bases, the J end lost 3 bases, and 15 bases lay between the germline ends. Here the CDR3 reads CASSYSKTSLIYEQYF. The CDR3 DNA reads TGTGCCAGCAGTTACTCGAAAACTAGCCTCATCTACGAGCAGTACTTC.

The chain carries TRBV21-1 and TRBJ2-2; no check of the table's D call, TRBD2, against the DNA was made. TRBV21-1 is a documented pseudogene. The CDR3 has 18 amino acids. The CDR3 nucleotides read TGTGCCAGCAGCAAACCAGAGAGCGGGAGTCAAGTAGTCGGGGAGCTGTTTTTT. Translated, it gives CASSKPESGSQVVGELFF.

The J gene is TRBJ2-3, the V gene TRBV15; 8 bases align to TRBD2. Germline V gene data show CDR1 as LNHNV and CDR2 as YYDKDF (reference sequence). The CDR3 is made up of 17 amino acids. The trim removed 5 bases at V and 4 bases at J, leaving 14 bases unmatched. The CDR3 protein is CATSSKPGGVVADTQYF. Written as DNA, the CDR3 is TGTGCCACCAGCTCTAAGCCCGGGGGGGTAGTTGCAGATACGCAGTATTTT.

The V and J genes are TRBV28 and TRBJ1-1; 7 bases match TRBD1. This CDR3 has 14 amino acids. The J segment lost 4 bases and the V segment lost 8 bases, leaving 10 bases of the junction unmatched. Germline-derived CDR1 and CDR2 are MDHEN and SYDVKM. CDR3 in DNA: TGTGCCAGCTCGCTGACAGGGATTGGCACTGAAGCTTTCTTT. Protein product: CASSLTGIGTEAFF.

V and J are TRBV9 and TRBJ2-2; D remains unclear. The CDR3 has 15 amino acids. The germline V gene encodes CDR1 SGDLS and CDR2 YYNGEE. Trimming pared 4 bases from V and 4 bases from J, leaving 14 bases between. In DNA form, the CDR3 reads TGTGCCAGCAGCCCCCATCTGGGAACCACCGGGGAGCTGTTTTTT. Protein sequence: CASSPHLGTTGELFF.

This chain links TRBV12-3 or TRBV12-4 with TRBJ1-5, with TRBD1 identical over 7 bases. Germline trimming cut 6 bases from V and 6 bases from J; bases unmatched to any gene: 5. This CDR3 comprises 13 residues. The CDR3 sequence is CASSLGQVQPQHF. DNA for the CDR3: TGTGCCAGCAGCCTAGGACAGGTTCAGCCCCAGCATTTT.

This clone has just one count. DNA for the CDR3: TGTGCCAGCAGTGTAGAGGAAAGCCTAGCCAAAAACATTCAGTACTTC. It translates to CASSVEESLAKNIQYF. This chain uses TRBV2 with TRBJ2-4, with unresolved D. This CDR3 has 16 residues. Germline assignment: CDR1 SNHLY and CDR2 FYNNEI. The ends were cut back, 4 bases at V and 0 bases at J, with 13 bases in the middle.

The chain combines TRBV9 with TRBJ1-2; D is unresolved. Per germline, CDR1 SGDLS and CDR2 YYNGEE. The CDR3 sequence is 16 residues long. Trimming stripped 0 bases from V and 4 bases from J, with 16 bases between. CDR3 DNA sequence: TGTGCCAGCAGCGTAGGTGGTACGGCAGGAGTCTATGGCTACACCTTC. Translation gives CASSVGGTAGVYGYTF.

The V call is TRBV18, the J call TRBJ2-2; D perhaps matches TRBD2 (5 bases). The CDR3 length is 15 residues. V was shortened by 1 base and J by 3 bases, with 9 bases between the two germline ends. From germline, CDR1 is KGHSH and CDR2 LQKENI. The CDR3 DNA follows: TGTGCCAGCTCACCACAGCAGGAGGACACCGGGGAGCTGTTTTTT. The encoded protein is CASSPQQEDTGELFF.

This chain links TRBV7-3 with TRBJ2-1; D is tentatively TRBD1 or TRBD2 (5 bases each). The germline V gene encodes CDR1 SGHTA and CDR2 FQGTGA. This CDR3 region has 16 residues. V was trimmed by 4 bases and J by 7 bases, leaving 20 bases between them. Here the CDR3 reads CASSSTGPGSGNEQFF. CDR3 nucleotide sequence: TGTGCCAGCAGCTCTACGGGACCCGGCTCGGGGAATGAGCAGTTCTTC.

The genes are TRBV7-9 and TRBJ2-5; the D gene is possibly TRBD2 (6 bases). The CDR3 has 14 amino acids. Per the germline V gene, CDR1 is SEHNR and CDR2 is FQNEAQ (reference sequence). V shed 5 bases and J shed 5 bases, with 15 bases lying between them. Here the CDR3 reads CASSASSDPETQYF. The CDR3 nucleotides read TGTGCCAGCAGCGCCTCTAGCGATCCCGAGACCCAGTACTTC.

V gene TRBV20-1 combines with J gene TRBJ1-2; D is perhaps TRBD1 (6 bases). V was trimmed by 6 bases and J by 5 bases, leaving 10 bases between them. CDR3 size: 11 residues. The germline V gene encodes CDR1 DFQATT and CDR2 SNEGSKA (reference sequence). CDR3 amino acids: CSASTGYGYTF. The CDR3, as DNA: TGCAGTGCATCGACAGGATATGGCTACACCTTC.

The rearrangement links TRBV7-9 to TRBJ2-1, with D hard to call. The V end lost 1 base, the J end lost 6 bases, and 19 bases lay between the germline ends. This CDR3 spans 17 amino acids. Per the germline V gene, CDR1 is SEHNR and CDR2 is FQNEAQ (reference sequence). The CDR3 reads CASSLGSLVGLPNEQFF. The CDR3 nucleotides read TGTGCCAGCAGCTTAGGTTCACTGGTAGGGCTACCCAATGAGCAGTTCTTC.

This clone appeared a few times. The chain couples TRBV11-2 to TRBJ2-7; D remains ambiguous. Germline-derived CDR1 and CDR2 are SGHAT and FQNNGV. Trimming removed 3 bases at V and 3 bases at J, with 3 bases between. The CDR3 covers 11 residues. The chain's CDR3 is CASSFNYEQYF. The CDR3 DNA reads as TGTGCCAGCAGCTTCAACTACGAGCAGTACTTC.

V gene TRBV27 combines with J gene TRBJ2-1; 8 bases line up with TRBD2. Losses at the gene ends were 3 bases for V and 6 bases for J; bases not matched to a gene: 7. CDR1 and CDR2 from the germline V gene are MNHEY and SMNVEV (reference sequence). CDR3 length equals 15 residues. CDR3 in amino acids: CASSLLAGPLNEQFF. The CDR3 nucleotides read TGTGCCAGCAGTTTGTTAGCGGGGCCCCTCAATGAGCAGTTCTTC.

J is TRBJ2-1 and V is TRBV19; D is perhaps TRBD1 or TRBD2 (5 bases each). The CDR3 has 15 amino acids. The V end was cut by 2 bases, the J end by 5 bases, with 13 bases between. Germline V lookup: CDR1 LNHDA, CDR2 SQIVND (reference sequence). The CDR3 reads CASSINVGTDNEQFF. In DNA form, the CDR3 reads TGTGCCAGTAGTATAAACGTCGGGACCGACAATGAGCAGTTCTTC.

The chain couples TRBV19 to TRBJ2-1; possible D gene TRBD1, 6 bases. The CDR3 is 15 amino acids. Germline assignment: CDR1 LNHDA and CDR2 SQIVND (reference sequence). Trimming pared 4 bases from V and 3 bases from J, leaving 13 bases between. Written as DNA, the CDR3 is TGTGCCAGTAGTAACCGGGACATAGACTACAATGAGCAGTTCTTC. This encodes CASSNRDIDYNEQFF.

This chain connects TRBV4-1 to TRBJ1-2; D remains unclear. The germline CDR1 and CDR2 sequences are MGHRA and YSYEKL. The germline V and J ends were trimmed by 4 bases and 4 bases, with 7 bases remaining between them. CDR3 length equals 12 residues. The CDR3 sequence: CASSPDTYGYTF. In nucleotides, the CDR3 is TGCGCCAGCAGCCCAGATACCTATGGCTACACCTTC.

The V call is TRBV12-3 or TRBV12-4, the J call TRBJ2-7; 9 bases are a match to TRBD1. The trim removed 6 bases at V and 5 bases at J, leaving 5 bases unmatched. This CDR3 has 13 amino acids. CDR3: CASSPDRGHEQYF. CDR3 in DNA: TGTGCCAGCAGCCCGGACAGGGGCCACGAGCAGTACTTC.

The chain uses TRBV7-6 and TRBJ2-7; the D is unclear. This CDR3 has 15 amino acids. Per germline, CDR1 SGHVS and CDR2 FNYEAQ. Deletions cut 2 bases from V and 5 bases from J, with 16 bases between. The DNA of the CDR3 is TGTGCCAGCAGCTTAAAGTTAGCAGGCACGCACGAGCAGTACTTC. It yields the protein CASSLKLAGTHEQYF.

The chain links TRBV29-1 to TRBJ2-1, with 7 nucleotides matching TRBD2. The J segment lost 8 bases and the V segment lost 0 bases, leaving 4 bases of the junction unmatched. The CDR3 totals 13 residues. CDR1 and CDR2 from the germline V gene are SQVTM and ANQGSEA. CDR3 DNA: TGCAGCGTTGAAGATCCCCGGGGGGATGAGCAGTTCTTC. Its translation: CSVEDPRGDEQFF.

V is TRBV13 and J is TRBJ2-1; 7 positions match TRBD2. The CDR3 is 16 amino acids. The germline gives CDR1 PRHDT, CDR2 FYEKMQ (reference sequence). Germline trimming cut 5 bases from V and 1 base from J; bases unmatched to any gene: 8. The CDR3 protein is CASSDTSGISYNEQFF. CDR3 nucleotide sequence: TGTGCCAGCAGCGATACGAGCGGGATTTCCTACAATGAGCAGTTCTTC.